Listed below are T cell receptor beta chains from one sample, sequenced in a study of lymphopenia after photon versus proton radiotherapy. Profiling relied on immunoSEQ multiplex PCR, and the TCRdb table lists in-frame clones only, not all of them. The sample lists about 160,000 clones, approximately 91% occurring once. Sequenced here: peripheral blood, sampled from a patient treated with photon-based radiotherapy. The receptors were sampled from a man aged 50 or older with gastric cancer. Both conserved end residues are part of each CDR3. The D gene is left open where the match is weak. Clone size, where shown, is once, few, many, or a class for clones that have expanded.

CDR3: CATSRGDRGQYGYTF; DNA: TGTGCCACCAGCAGAGGCGACAGGGGGCAGTATGGCTACACCTTC; size: NA; J: TRBJ1-2; D: TRBD1; V: TRBV15
CDR3: CASSSLDRLPYNEQFF; DNA: TGTGCCAGCAGCTCCCTGGACAGGTTACCATACAATGAGCAGTTCTTC; size: NA; J: TRBJ2-1; D: TRBD1; V: TRBV5-4
CDR3: CARSLARPFQEFYEQYF; DNA: TGTGCCAGAAGCTTAGCGCGTCCCTTCCAGGAGTTCTACGAGCAGTACTTC; size: NA; J: TRBJ2-7; D: NA; V: TRBV7-5
CDR3: CASSLDSNTEAFF; DNA: TGTGCCAGCAGCTTGGACAGCAACACTGAAGCTTTCTTT; size: NA; J: TRBJ1-1; D: NA; V: TRBV7-2
CDR3: CASSLGDRDHQPQHF; DNA: TGCGCCAGCAGCTTGGGTGACAGGGACCATCAGCCCCAGCATTTT; size: NA; J: TRBJ1-5; D: TRBD1; V: TRBV5-1
CDR3: CASSLGGIRASNQPQHF; DNA: TGTGCCAGCAGTTTAGGAGGGATTCGTGCGAGCAATCAGCCCCAGCATTTT; size: NA; J: TRBJ1-5; D: NA; V: TRBV28
CDR3: CAWRTAGGEKLFF; DNA: TGTGCCTGGAGGACAGCGGGGGGTGAAAAACTGTTTTTT; size: NA; J: TRBJ1-4; D: NA; V: TRBV30
CDR3: CASSPLGVEGGEQYF; DNA: TGTGCCAGTAGTCCTCTTGGGGTTGAGGGAGGAGAGCAGTACTTC; size: NA; J: TRBJ2-7; D: NA; V: TRBV19
CDR3: CSVENIAGGNNGDTQYF; DNA: TGCAGCGTTGAGAATATTGCGGGAGGGAATAATGGAGATACGCAGTATTTT; size: NA; J: TRBJ2-3; D: TRBD2; V: TRBV29-1
CDR3: CASSPGTSGRVGTQYF; DNA: TGTGCCAGCAGTCCGGGGACTAGCGGGAGGGTCGGGACCCAGTACTTC; size: NA; J: TRBJ2-5; D: TRBD2; V: TRBV27
CDR3: CASSQGGAFGIETQYF; DNA: TGTGCCAGCAGCCAAGGTGGGGCCTTCGGCATAGAGACCCAGTACTTC; size: NA; J: TRBJ2-5; D: NA; V: TRBV14
CDR3: CASSARTSGRNSYEQYF; DNA: TGTGCCAGTAGTGCCCGGACTAGCGGGAGGAACTCCTACGAGCAGTACTTC; size: NA; J: TRBJ2-7; D: TRBD2; V: TRBV19
CDR3: CASSLILGAQETQYF; DNA: TGTGCCAGCAGCTTGATCCTAGGGGCACAAGAGACCCAGTACTTC; size: NA; J: TRBJ2-5; D: NA; V: TRBV5-5
CDR3: CSVGQGAVGYTF; DNA: TGCAGCGTTGGACAGGGGGCGGTTGGCTACACCTTC; size: few; J: TRBJ1-2; D: TRBD1; V: TRBV29-1
CDR3: CASSVAGGATYYGYTF; DNA: TGTGCCAGCAGCGTAGCCGGGGGCGCCACCTACTATGGCTACACCTTC; size: NA; J: TRBJ1-2; D: NA; V: TRBV9
CDR3: CASSPWTSGRGETQYF; DNA: TGTGCCAGCAGCCCTTGGACTAGCGGGAGGGGAGAGACCCAGTACTTC; size: many; J: TRBJ2-5; D: TRBD2; V: TRBV14
CDR3: CASGNNGLYEQYF; DNA: TGTGCCAGCGGAAACAATGGGCTATACGAGCAGTACTTC; size: NA; J: TRBJ2-7; D: NA; V: TRBV28
CDR3: CASRDSSGRNSLFF; DNA: TGCGCCAGCAGGGATTCTAGCGGGCGGAACTCTCTGTTCTTC; size: NA; J: TRBJ2-1; D: TRBD2; V: TRBV5-1
CDR3: CASSSWDRSSYEQYF; DNA: TGTGCCAGCAGTAGCTGGGACAGGAGCTCCTACGAGCAGTACTTC; size: NA; J: TRBJ2-7; D: TRBD1; V: TRBV6-5
CDR3: CASSETRFSYEQYF; DNA: TGTGCCAGCAGTGAAACTAGATTCTCCTACGAGCAGTACTTC; size: NA; J: TRBJ2-7; D: NA; V: TRBV2
CDR3: CASSQLRANYEQYF; DNA: TGCGCCAGCAGTCAACTCAGGGCCAACTACGAGCAGTACTTC; size: NA; J: TRBJ2-7; D: NA; V: TRBV4-1
CDR3: CASSIGANTGELFF; DNA: TGTGCCAGTAGTATTGGTGCGAACACCGGGGAGCTGTTTTTT; size: NA; J: TRBJ2-2; D: NA; V: TRBV19